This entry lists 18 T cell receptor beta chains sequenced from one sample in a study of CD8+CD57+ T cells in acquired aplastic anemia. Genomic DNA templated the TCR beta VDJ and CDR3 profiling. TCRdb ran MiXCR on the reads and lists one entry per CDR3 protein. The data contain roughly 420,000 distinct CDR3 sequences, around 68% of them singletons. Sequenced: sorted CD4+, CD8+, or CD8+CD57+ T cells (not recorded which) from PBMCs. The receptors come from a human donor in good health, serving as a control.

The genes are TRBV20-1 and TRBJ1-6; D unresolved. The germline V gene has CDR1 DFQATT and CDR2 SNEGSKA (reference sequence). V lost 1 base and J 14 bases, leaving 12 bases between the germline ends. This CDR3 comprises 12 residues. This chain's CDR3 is CSARAPGNTLHF. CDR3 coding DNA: TGCAGTGCTAGAGCCCCCGGGAACACCCTCCACTTT.

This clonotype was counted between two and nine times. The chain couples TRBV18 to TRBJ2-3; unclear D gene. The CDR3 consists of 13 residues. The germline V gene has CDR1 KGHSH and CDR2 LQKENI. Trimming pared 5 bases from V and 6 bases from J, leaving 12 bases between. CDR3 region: CASSESALDTQYF. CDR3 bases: TGTGCCAGCTCAGAATCAGCGCTTGATACGCAGTATTTT. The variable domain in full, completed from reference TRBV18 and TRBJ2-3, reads NAGVMQNPRHLVRRRGQEARLRCSPMKGHSHVYWYRQLPEEGLKFMVYLQKENIIDESGMPKERFSAEFPKEGPSILRIQQVVRGDSAAYFCASSESALDTQYFGPGTRLTVL.

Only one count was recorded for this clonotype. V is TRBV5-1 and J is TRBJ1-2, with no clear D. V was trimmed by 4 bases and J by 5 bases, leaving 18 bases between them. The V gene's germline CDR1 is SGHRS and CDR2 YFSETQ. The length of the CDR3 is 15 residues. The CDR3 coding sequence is TGCGCCAGCAGCCTACTGACGGGGAACGCTTATGGCTACACCTTC. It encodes CASSLLTGNAYGYTF.

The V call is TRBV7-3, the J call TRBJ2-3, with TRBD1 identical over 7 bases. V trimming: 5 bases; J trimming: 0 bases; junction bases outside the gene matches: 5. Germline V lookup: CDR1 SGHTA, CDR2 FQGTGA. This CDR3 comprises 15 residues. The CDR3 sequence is CASSQDRMSTDTQYF. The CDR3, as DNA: TGTGCCAGCAGCCAGGACAGGATGAGCACAGATACGCAGTATTTT.

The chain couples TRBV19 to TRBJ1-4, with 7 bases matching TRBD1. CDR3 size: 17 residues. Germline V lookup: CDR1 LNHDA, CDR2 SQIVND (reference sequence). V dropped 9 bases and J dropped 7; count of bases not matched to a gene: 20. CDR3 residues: CASSQDWRGQGGEKLFF. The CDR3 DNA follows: TGTGCCAGCAGCCAAGACTGGCGGGGGCAGGGGGGTGAAAAACTGTTTTTT.

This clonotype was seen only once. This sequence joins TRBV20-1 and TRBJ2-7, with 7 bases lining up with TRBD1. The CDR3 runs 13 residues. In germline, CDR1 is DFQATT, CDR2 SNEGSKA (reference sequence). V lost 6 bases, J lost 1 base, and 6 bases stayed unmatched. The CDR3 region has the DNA TGCAGTGCCGTAGACAGGGTGTCCTACGAGCAGTACTTC. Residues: CSAVDRVSYEQYF.

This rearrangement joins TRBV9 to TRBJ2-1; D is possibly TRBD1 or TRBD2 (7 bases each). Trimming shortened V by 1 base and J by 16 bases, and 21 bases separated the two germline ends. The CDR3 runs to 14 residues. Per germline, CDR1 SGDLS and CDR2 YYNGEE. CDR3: CASSVSGGDSYNFF. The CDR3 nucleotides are TGTGCCAGCAGCGTATCAGGGGGGGACTCCTATAATTTCTTC. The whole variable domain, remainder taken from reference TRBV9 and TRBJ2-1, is DSGVTQTPKHLITATGQRVTLRCSPRSGDLSVYWYQQSLDQGLQFLIQYYNGEERAKGNILERFSAQQFPDLHSELNLSSLELGDSALYFCASSVSGGDSYNFFGPGTRLTVL.

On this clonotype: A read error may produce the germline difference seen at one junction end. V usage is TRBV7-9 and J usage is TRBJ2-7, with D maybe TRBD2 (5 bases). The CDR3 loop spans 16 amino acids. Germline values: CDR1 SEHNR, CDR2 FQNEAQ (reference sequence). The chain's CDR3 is CASSASAVSGSDEQYF. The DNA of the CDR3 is TGTGCCAGCAGCGCCAGCGCAGTGAGCGGCTCCGACGAGCAGTACTTC. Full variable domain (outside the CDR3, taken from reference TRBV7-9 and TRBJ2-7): DTGVSQNPRHKITKRGQNVTFRCDPISEHNRLYWYRQTLGQGPEFLTYFQNEAQLEKSRLLSDRFSAERPKGSFSTLEIQRTEQGDSAMYLCASSASAVSGSDEQYFGPGTRLTVT.

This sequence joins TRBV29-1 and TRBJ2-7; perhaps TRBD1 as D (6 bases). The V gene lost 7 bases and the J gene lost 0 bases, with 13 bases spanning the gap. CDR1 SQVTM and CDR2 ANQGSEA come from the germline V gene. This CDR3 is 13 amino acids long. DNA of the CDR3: TGCAGCGCGCTCCCGGACAGCTCCTACGAGCAGTACTTC. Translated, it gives CSALPDSSYEQYF.

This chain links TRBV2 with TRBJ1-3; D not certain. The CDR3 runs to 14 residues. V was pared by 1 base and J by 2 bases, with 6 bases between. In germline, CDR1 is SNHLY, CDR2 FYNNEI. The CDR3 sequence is CASSEVTAGNTIYF. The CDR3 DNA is TGTGCCAGCAGTGAAGTCACGGCTGGAAACACCATATATTTT. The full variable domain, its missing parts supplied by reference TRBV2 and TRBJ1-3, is EPEVTQTPSHQVTQMGQEVILRCVPISNHLYFYWYRQILGQKVEFLVSFYNNEISEKSEIFDDQFSVERPDGSNFTLKIRSTKLEDSAMYFCASSEVTAGNTIYFGEGSWLTVV.

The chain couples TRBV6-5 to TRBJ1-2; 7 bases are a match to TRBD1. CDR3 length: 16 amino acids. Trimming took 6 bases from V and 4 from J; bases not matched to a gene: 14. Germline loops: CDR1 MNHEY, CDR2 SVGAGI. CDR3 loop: CASRVTGTEISYGYTF. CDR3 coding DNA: TGTGCCAGCAGGGTAACCGGGACAGAAATATCCTATGGCTACACCTTC.

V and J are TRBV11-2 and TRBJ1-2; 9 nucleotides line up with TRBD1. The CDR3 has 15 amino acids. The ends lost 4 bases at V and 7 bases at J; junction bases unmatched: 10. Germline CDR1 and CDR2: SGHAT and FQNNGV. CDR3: CASSSVGQGIRGYTF. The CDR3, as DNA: TGTGCCAGCAGCTCGGTAGGACAGGGGATTCGTGGCTACACCTTC. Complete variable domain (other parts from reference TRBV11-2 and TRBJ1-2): EAGVAQSPRYKIIEKRQSVAFWCNPISGHATLYWYQQILGQGPKLLIQFQNNGVVDDSQLPKDRFSAERLKGVDSTLKIQPAKLEDSAVYLCASSSVGQGIRGYTFGSGTRLTVV.

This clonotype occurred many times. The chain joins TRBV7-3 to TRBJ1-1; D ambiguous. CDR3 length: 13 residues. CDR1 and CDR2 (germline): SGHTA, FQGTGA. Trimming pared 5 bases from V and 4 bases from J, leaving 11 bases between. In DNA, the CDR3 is TGTGCCAGCAGCAACTCCCCCGGCACTGAAGCTTTCTTT. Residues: CASSNSPGTEAFF.

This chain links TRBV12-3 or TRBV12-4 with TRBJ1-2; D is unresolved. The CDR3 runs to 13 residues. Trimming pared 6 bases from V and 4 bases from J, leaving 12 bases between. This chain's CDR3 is CASRKSNLYGYTF. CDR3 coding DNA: TGTGCCAGCAGGAAATCCAACCTCTATGGCTACACCTTC.

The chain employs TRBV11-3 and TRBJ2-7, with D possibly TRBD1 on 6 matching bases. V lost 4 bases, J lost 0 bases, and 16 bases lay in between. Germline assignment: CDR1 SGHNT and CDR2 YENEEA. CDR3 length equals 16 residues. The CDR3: CASSSRRDRSSYEQYF. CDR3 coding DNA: TGTGCCAGCAGCTCCCGCCGAGACAGGAGCTCCTACGAGCAGTACTTC. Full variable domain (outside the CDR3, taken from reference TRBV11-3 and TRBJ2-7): EAGVVQSPRYKIIEKKQPVAFWCNPISGHNTLYWYLQNLGQGPELLIRYENEEAVDDSQLPKDRFSAERLKGVDSTLKIQPAELGDSAVYLCASSSRRDRSSYEQYFGPGTRLTVT.

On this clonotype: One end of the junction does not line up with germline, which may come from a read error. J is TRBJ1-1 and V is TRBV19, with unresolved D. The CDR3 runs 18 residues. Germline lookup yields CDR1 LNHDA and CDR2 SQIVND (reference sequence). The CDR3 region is CATSIIPGELTRNTEAFF. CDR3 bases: TGTGCCACTAGTATCATACCGGGAGAGTTAACGAGGAACACTGAAGCTTTCTTT.

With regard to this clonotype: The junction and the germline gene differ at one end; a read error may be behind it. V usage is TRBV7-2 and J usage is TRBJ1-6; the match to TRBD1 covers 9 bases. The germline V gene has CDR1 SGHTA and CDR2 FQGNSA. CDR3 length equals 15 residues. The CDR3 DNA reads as TGCGCCAGCAGCTTGGACAGGGGAAGCAATCCACCCCTCCACTTT. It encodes CASSLDRGSNPPLHF.

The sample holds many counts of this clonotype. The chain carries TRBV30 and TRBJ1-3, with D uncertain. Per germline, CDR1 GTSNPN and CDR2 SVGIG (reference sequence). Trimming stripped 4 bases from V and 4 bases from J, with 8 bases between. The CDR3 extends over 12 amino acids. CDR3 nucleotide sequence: TGTGCCTGGAAGCGGCAGGGAAACACCATATATTTT. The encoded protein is CAWKRQGNTIYF. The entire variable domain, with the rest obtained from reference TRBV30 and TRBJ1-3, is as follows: SQTIHQWPATLVQPVGSPLSLECTVEGTSNPNLYWYRQAAGRGLQLLFYSVGIGQISSEVPQNLSASRPQDRQFILSSKKLLLSDSGFYLCAWKRQGNTIYFGEGSWLTVV.